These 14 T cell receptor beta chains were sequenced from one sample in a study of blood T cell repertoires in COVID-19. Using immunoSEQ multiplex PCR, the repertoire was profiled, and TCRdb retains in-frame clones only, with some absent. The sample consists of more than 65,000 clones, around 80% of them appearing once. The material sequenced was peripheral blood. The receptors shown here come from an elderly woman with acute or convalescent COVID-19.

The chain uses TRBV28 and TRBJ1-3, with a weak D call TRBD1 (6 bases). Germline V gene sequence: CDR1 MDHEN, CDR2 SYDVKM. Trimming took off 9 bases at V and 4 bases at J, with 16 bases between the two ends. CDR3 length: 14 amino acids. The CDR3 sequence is CASLSAGVGNTIYF. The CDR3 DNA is TGTGCCAGTCTGAGCGCAGGGGTCGGAAACACCATATATTTT.

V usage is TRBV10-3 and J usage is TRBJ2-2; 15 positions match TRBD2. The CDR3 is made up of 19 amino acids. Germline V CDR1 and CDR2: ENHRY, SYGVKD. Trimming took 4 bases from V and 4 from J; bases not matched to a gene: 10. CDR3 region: CAISVTGLAGGGPTGELFF. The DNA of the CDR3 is TGTGCCATCAGTGTAACAGGACTAGCGGGAGGGGGACCCACCGGGGAGCTGTTTTTT.

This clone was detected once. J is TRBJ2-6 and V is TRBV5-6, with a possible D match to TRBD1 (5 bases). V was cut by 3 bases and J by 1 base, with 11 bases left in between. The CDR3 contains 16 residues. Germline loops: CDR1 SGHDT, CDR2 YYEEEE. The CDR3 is CASSYYRNSGANVLTF. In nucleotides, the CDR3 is TGTGCCAGCAGCTACTACAGGAATTCTGGGGCCAACGTCCTGACTTTC.

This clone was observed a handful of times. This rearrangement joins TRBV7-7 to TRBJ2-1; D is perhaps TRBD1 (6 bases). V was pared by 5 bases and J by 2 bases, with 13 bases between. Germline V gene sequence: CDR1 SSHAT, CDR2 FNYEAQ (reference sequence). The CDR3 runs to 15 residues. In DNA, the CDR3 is TGTGCCAGCAGCCCCGAACAGGGTCCCTACAATGAGCAGTTCTTC. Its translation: CASSPEQGPYNEQFF.

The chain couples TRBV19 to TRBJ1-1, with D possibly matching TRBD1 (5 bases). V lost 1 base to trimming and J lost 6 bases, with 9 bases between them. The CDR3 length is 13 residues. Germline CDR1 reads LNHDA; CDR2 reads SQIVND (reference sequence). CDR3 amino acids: CASSIVPGSEAFF. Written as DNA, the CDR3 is TGTGCCAGTAGTATAGTTCCAGGGTCTGAAGCTTTCTTT.

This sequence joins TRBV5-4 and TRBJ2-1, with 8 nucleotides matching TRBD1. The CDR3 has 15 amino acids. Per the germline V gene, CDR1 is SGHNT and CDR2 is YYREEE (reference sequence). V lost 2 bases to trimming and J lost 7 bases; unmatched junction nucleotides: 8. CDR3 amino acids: CASSFQDRADNEQFF. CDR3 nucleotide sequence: TGTGCCAGCAGCTTCCAGGACAGGGCTGATAATGAGCAGTTCTTC.

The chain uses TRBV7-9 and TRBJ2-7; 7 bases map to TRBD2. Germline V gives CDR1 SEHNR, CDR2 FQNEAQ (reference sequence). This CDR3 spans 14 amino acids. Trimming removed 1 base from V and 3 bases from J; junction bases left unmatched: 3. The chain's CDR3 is CASSLGGSRYEQYF. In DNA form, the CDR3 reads TGTGCCAGCAGCTTAGGCGGGAGCCGCTACGAGCAGTACTTC.

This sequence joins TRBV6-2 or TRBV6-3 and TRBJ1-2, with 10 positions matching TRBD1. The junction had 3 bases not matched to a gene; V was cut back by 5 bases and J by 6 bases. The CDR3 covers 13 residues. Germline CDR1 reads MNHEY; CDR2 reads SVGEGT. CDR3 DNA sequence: TGTGCCAGCAGTGGGGACAGGGGAAATGGCTACACCTTC. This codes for CASSGDRGNGYTF.

This CDR3 is CASSLNRLRETQYF. The CDR3 nucleotides are TGTGCCAGCAGCTTAAATCGTTTGCGGGAGACCCAGTACTTC. This chain uses TRBV11-1 with TRBJ2-5; D call uncertain. With 2 bases removed from V and 5 bases from J, the gap between germline ends came to 12 bases. The CDR3 loop spans 14 amino acids. Germline V gene data show CDR1 as SGHAT and CDR2 as FQDESV (reference sequence). Full variable domain (outside the CDR3, taken from reference TRBV11-1 and TRBJ2-5): EAEVAQSPRYKITEKSQAVAFWCDPISGHATLYWYRQILGQGPELLVQFQDESVVDDSQLPKDRFSAERLKGVDSTLKIQPAELGDSAMYLCASSLNRLRETQYFGPGTRLLVL.

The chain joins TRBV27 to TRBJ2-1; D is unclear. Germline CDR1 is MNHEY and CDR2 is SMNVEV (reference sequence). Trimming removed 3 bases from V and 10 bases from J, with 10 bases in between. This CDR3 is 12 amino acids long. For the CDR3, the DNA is TGTGCCAGCAGTTTCCTGTGGCGGGAGCAGTTCTTC. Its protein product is CASSFLWREQFF.

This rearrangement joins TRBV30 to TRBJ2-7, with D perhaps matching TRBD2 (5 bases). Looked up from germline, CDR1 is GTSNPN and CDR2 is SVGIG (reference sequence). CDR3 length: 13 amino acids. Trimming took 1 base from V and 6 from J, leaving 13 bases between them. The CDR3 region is CAWSDTYRGEQYF. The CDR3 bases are TGTGCCTGGAGTGATACTTACCGGGGCGAGCAGTACTTC.

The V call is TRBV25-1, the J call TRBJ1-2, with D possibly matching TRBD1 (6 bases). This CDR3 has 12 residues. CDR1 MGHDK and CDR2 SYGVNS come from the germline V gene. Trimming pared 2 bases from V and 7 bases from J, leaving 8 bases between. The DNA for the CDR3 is TGTGCCAGCAGTGAAATAGGGGGTGGCTACACCTTC. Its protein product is CASSEIGGGYTF.

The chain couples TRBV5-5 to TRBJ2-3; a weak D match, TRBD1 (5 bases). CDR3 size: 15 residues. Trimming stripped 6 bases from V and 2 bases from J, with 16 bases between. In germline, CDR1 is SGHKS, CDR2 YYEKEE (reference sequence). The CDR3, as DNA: TGTGCCAGCACCCTGGAAGGACACTACACAGATACGCAGTATTTT. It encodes CASTLEGHYTDTQYF.

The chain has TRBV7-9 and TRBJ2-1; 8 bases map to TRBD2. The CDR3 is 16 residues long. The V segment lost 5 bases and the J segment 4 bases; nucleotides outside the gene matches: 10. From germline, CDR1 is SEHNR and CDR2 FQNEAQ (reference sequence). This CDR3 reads CASSPSGGRPYNEQFF. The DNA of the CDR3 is TGTGCCAGCAGCCCCTCGGGGGGGAGGCCGTACAATGAGCAGTTCTTC.